Below, 7 T cell receptor beta chains from the same sample are listed, as sequenced in a study of shared clonotypes between healthy human individuals. The data were produced by immunoSEQ multiplex PCR, yet TCRdb's version contains in-frame clones alone and is incomplete. The table lists about 1 million clones, 78% of them singletons. Input material: memory CD4+ T cells from PBMCs. Subset here: CD45RA-negative fraction. All receptors derive from a man aged 18-30 years in good health. Some clones in this sample may be carry-over from other donors' samples.

The chain couples TRBV19 to TRBJ1-2, with 8 nucleotides matching TRBD1. In germline, CDR1 is LNHDA, CDR2 SQIVND (reference sequence). V shed 6 bases and J 4 bases; nucleotides not matched to a gene: 4. The length of the CDR3 is 13 residues. CDR3 nucleotides: TGTGCCAGTAGAACGGACAGGGTCTATGGCTACACCTTC. This sequence encodes CASRTDRVYGYTF.

The chain has TRBV30 and TRBJ2-7, with TRBD2 matching over 8 bases. With 3 bases clipped from V and 2 bases from J, the junction kept 9 bases outside the gene matches. Germline CDR1 and CDR2: GTSNPN and SVGIG (reference sequence). The CDR3 is 15 amino acids. In DNA, the CDR3 is TGTGCCTGGAGCCGGGGGGGCCCGGAAGCCTACGAGCAGTACTTC. Amino acids: CAWSRGGPEAYEQYF.

This chain joins TRBV19 and TRBJ2-7; TRBD1 agrees at 7 bases. This CDR3 spans 14 amino acids. From germline, CDR1 is LNHDA and CDR2 SQIVND (reference sequence). V lost 5 bases to trimming and J lost 6 bases; unmatched junction nucleotides: 10. In DNA, the CDR3 is TGTGCCAGTAGTCCCCGGGGACAGACGATCGAGCAGTACTTC. Translating it yields CASSPRGQTIEQYF.

The chain recombines TRBV6-5 with TRBJ1-2; D is ambiguous. Trimming cost V 4 bases and J 7 bases, with 13 bases left between them. From germline, CDR1 is MNHEY and CDR2 SVGAGI. The CDR3 loop spans 13 amino acids. CDR3 in DNA: TGTGCCAGCAGTTCCCCAAAACGACCTGGCTACACCTTC. It is translated as CASSSPKRPGYTF.

This clone turned up a few times. This sequence joins TRBV2 and TRBJ1-5, with D uncertain. V lost 3 bases, J lost 2 bases, and 14 bases lay in between. The CDR3 loop spans 16 amino acids. CDR1 SNHLY and CDR2 FYNNEI come from the germline V gene. In DNA form, the CDR3 reads TGTGCCAGCAGTGACCGGCGGCCCTTGGGCAATCAGCCCCAGCATTTT. It specifies CASSDRRPLGNQPQHF.

This chain links TRBV29-1 with TRBJ1-2; 7 bases line up with TRBD1. The CDR3 is made up of 17 amino acids. J was trimmed by 2 bases and V by 7 bases; bases with no gene match: 19. Germline V gene lookup returns CDR1 SQVTM and CDR2 ANQGSEA. The CDR3 region is CSADLLHQGQINYGYTF. The CDR3 DNA sequence: TGCAGCGCGGACCTCCTCCACCAGGGACAGATAAACTATGGCTACACCTTC.

The rearrangement uses TRBV2 and TRBJ2-1, with D possibly being TRBD2 (6 bases). V was pared by 2 bases and J by 7 bases, with 15 bases between. CDR3 length: 15 amino acids. Germline CDR1 SNHLY, CDR2 FYNNEI. The CDR3 coding sequence is TGTGCCAGCAGTGAATCGGGAGCGCCTGGGAATGAGCAGTTCTTC. It encodes CASSESGAPGNEQFF.